The next 3 T cell receptor beta chains were all read from a single sample in a study of spatial heterogeneity in lung cancer. TCRdb itself ran the 5' RACE reads through MiXCR, one entry per CDR3 protein. The top ten hold about 42% of the sample, which has some 8,100 distinct CDR3 sequences, roughly 5.4% seen once. Time point reported: sample taken at primary tumor resection. Sequencing of whole RNA from tumor, nontumor lung or frozen PBMC involved no sorting. Here the sequenced sample was PBMCs, taken at surgery. The receptors stem from a male donor with early-stage non-small cell lung cancer.

This clonotype was observed many times. V is TRBV20-1 and J is TRBJ2-4; 12 bases are shared with TRBD2. V was clipped by 5 bases and J by 7 bases; unmatched bases: 9. From germline, CDR1 is DFQATT and CDR2 SNEGSKA (reference sequence). The CDR3 covers 15 residues. The CDR3 nucleotides are TGCAGTGCTGTACAGCTAGCGGGAGGGCTGAACATTCAGTACTTC. Its translation is CSAVQLAGGLNIQYF.

This clonotype was observed many times. This rearrangement joins TRBV4-1 to TRBJ2-5; 11 bases are shared with TRBD2. V dropped 1 base and J dropped 3; count of bases not matched to a gene: 7. The CDR3 covers 17 residues. Per germline, CDR1 MGHRA and CDR2 YSYEKL. CDR3 amino acids: CASSQGPLLAGEETQYF. CDR3 DNA: TGCGCCAGCAGCCAAGGCCCCTTACTAGCGGGAGAAGAGACCCAGTACTTC.

This clonotype has at least ten counts. The rearrangement joins TRBV29-1 to TRBJ1-2; D is perhaps TRBD1 (5 bases). From germline, CDR1 is SQVTM and CDR2 ANQGSEA. The CDR3 extends over 12 amino acids. The CDR3 DNA is TGCAGTCACCGGGACGGGAACTATGGCTACACCTTC. Translated: CSHRDGNYGYTF.